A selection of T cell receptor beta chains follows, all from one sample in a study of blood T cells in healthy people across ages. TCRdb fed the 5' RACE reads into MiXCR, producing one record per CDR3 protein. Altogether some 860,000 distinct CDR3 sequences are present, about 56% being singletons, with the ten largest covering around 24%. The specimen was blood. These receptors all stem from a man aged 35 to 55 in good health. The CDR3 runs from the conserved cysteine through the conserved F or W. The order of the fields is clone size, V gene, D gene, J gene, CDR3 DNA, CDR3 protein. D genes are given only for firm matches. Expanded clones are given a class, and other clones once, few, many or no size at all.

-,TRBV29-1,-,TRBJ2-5,TGCAGCGTTAGTGGAGGGGCCCAAGAGACCCAGTACTTC,CSVSGGAQETQYF
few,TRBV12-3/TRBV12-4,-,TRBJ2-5,TGTGCCAGCAGTTTAGGGGCCAGTCAGACCCAGTACTTC,CASSLGASQTQYF
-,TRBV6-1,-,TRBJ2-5,TGTGTCAGCAGTGAAGATGGCAGATTTATACAGACCCAGTACTTC,CVSSEDGRFIQTQYF
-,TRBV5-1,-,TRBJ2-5,TGCGCCAGCAGCTCGGTGGTTGGGGGCGGAGAGACCCAGTACTTC,CASSSVVGGGETQYF
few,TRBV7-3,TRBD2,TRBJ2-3,TGTGCCAGCAGCGACATCACCCCCACTCTAGCGGGAGTCGCAGATACGCAGTATTTT,CASSDITPTLAGVADTQYF
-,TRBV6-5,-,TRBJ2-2,TGTGCCAGCAGTTACACGAACACCGGGGAGCTGTTTTTT,CASSYTNTGELFF
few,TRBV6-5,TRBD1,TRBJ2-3,TGTGCCAGCAGTTACGACAGGGGGGATACGCAGTATTTT,CASSYDRGDTQYF
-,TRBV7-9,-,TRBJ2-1,TGTGCCAGCAGCTTAACCCCTGATGTCTACAATGAGCAGTTCTTC,CASSLTPDVYNEQFF
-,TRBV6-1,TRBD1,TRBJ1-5,TGTGCCAGCAGTGAAGTCGGGACAGGGGGCGTTCAGCCCCAGCATTTT,CASSEVGTGGVQPQHF
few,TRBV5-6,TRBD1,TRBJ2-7,TGTGCCAGCGCCCGGGACAGCAACTCCTACGAGCAGTACTTC,CASARDSNSYEQYF
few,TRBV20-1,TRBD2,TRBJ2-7,TGCAGTGCTATAGTTCCGACTAGCGGTACCTACGAGCAGTACTTC,CSAIVPTSGTYEQYF
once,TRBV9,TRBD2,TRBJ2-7,TGTGCCAGCAGCGTTTTTGGTAGCGGGACTTACGAGCAGTACTTC,CASSVFGSGTYEQYF
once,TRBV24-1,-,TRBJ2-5,TGTGCCACCAGTGATTCGTGGTACCAAGAGACCCAGTACTTC,CATSDSWYQETQYF
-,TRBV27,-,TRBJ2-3,TGTGCCAGCCAGCGTTCTATCGGGACTTCCACAGATACGCAGTATTTT,CASQRSIGTSTDTQYF
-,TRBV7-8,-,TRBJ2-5,TGTGCCAGCAGCTTAGCGGGAGGGGGATCTGAGACCCAGTACTTC,CASSLAGGGSETQYF
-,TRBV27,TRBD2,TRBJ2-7,TGTGCCAGCAAAAAGATCGGGACTAGCAGCTACGAGCAGTACTTC,CASKKIGTSSYEQYF
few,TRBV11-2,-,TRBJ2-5,TGTGCCAGCAGCCCCCTGGGGCCACGGGACCTAGGAGGGGAGACCCAGTACTTC,CASSPLGPRDLGGETQYF
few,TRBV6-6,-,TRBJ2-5,TGTGCCAGCAGTTATGACAGACAAGAGACCCAGTACTTC,CASSYDRQETQYF
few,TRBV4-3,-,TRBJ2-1,TGCGCCAGCAGCCAAGATATGGGACAACTGGGATATGAGCAGTTCTTC,CASSQDMGQLGYEQFF